Presented here are 9 T cell receptor beta chains from one specimen sequenced in a study of CD8+ T cells in alopecia areata. Sorting used CD4, CD8alpha, NKG2D, NKG2ACE and other markers on pooled cutaneous lymph node cells. Extracted from the samples, RNA was reverse transcribed into cDNA to serve as the sequencing template. The repertoire was sequenced with immunoSEQ multiplex PCR; TCRdb's copy has only in-frame clones and lacks some. Singletons are absent from the sample, which has under 350,000 clones. Sequences were obtained from CD4+ T cells sorted from a lymph node. The receptor source for this set is a C3H/HeJ mouse with alopecia areata. The strain is characterized by the MHC haplotype H2-k.

This clone was picked up a small number of times. Any gene name here is a mouse gene name. The read terminates 4 residues ahead of where the CDR3 ends, so the germline J gene completes it. The V and J genes are TRBV13-1 and TRBJ1-1; weak D call: TRBD1 (6 bases). The length of the CDR3 is 12 residues. From germline, CDR1 is NSHNY and CDR2 SYGAGN. The covered CDR3 bases are TGTGCCAGCAGTCCTCAGGGGACA. Its protein product is CASSPQGT. The full CDR3 protein is CASSPQGTEVFF.

In regard to this clone: Each gene name is a mouse one. The CDR3 goes on 4 residues after the read ends, and that part is filled in from the germline J gene. V usage is TRBV1 and J usage is TRBJ2-4; D is unresolved. Looked up from germline, CDR1 is NSQYPW and CDR2 is LRSPGD (reference sequence). Trimming removed 0 bases from V and 2 bases from J, with 9 bases in between. This CDR3 is built from 15 residues. The CDR3 bases that were read are TGCACCTGCAGTGCAGATCGCAACATTCAAAAC. It is translated as CTCSADRNIQN. The whole CDR3 region reads CTCSADRNIQNTLYF.

This clone has only a few counts. Any gene name here is a mouse gene name. The read terminates 4 residues before the CDR3 end, so the remaining end is supplied by the germline J gene. This chain joins TRBV19 and TRBJ2-1, with 8 bases fitting TRBD1. The trim removed 10 bases at V and 5 bases at J, leaving 5 bases unmatched. Per the germline V gene, CDR1 is FNHDT and CDR2 is SITEND (reference sequence). There are 12 residues in the CDR3. CDR3 loop: CALRGLDAEQFF. The part of the CDR3 DNA that was read is TGTGCCCTCAGGGGGCTGGATGCT.

Details on this clone: The genes are named according to mouse. The read ends 4 residues before the CDR3 terminus; that terminus is restored from the germline J gene. The sample carries other DNA sequences with the same CDR3. V gene TRBV13-1 combines with J gene TRBJ2-3, with a weak D call TRBD1 (6 bases). The length of the CDR3 is 15 residues. V lost 4 bases and J lost 0, with 12 bases in between. In germline, CDR1 is NSHNY, CDR2 SYGAGN. CDR3 bases read: TGTGCCAGCAGTAAACAGGGATCTAGTGCAGAA. Amino acid sequence: CASSKQGSSAE. The entire CDR3 is CASSKQGSSAETLYF.

Points on this clone: Any gene name here is a mouse gene name. The same CDR3 can be traced to other DNA sequences in this sample. The CDR3 sequence is CASSIGGPNTGQLYF. The CDR3 DNA, read in part, is TGTGCCAGCAGTATAGGGGGTCCAAACACCGGG. The gene calls are TRBV19 and TRBJ2-2; D call uncertain. The read ends 4 residues early relative to the CDR3; the germline J gene fills the gap. The CDR3 is 15 residues long. Germline values: CDR1 FNHDT, CDR2 SITEND (reference sequence). Deletions cut 0 bases from V and 0 bases from J, with 6 bases between.

This clone turned up a few times. Mouse germline and gene names are used. The CDR3 end lies 4 residues beyond the end of the read and is filled in from the germline J gene. This chain connects TRBV13-3 to TRBJ1-1; perhaps TRBD1 as D (5 bases). Per germline, CDR1 NNHDY and CDR2 SYVADS. V was clipped by 4 bases and J by 1 base, with 11 bases between them. The CDR3 totals 14 residues. CDR3 in amino acids: CASSSDRKNTEVFF. The sequenced part of the CDR3 DNA is TGTGCCAGCAGTTCCGACAGAAAAAACACA.

Points on this clone: The gene names given are mouse names. The read gets to within 4 residues of the CDR3 end, and the germline J gene fills in the rest. This rearrangement joins TRBV13-1 to TRBJ2-1, with 8 bases that match TRBD1. This CDR3 region has 13 residues. The germline gives CDR1 NSHNY, CDR2 SYGAGN. V trimming: 6 bases; J trimming: 6 bases; junction bases outside the gene matches: 5. CDR3 residues: CASTRTGSAEQFF. CDR3 DNA (partial): TGTGCCAGCACCCGGACAGGGTCTGCT.

For this clone: The listed genes are named as in mouse. Read data end 4 residues before the CDR3 end; the end is taken from the germline J gene. V usage is TRBV19 and J usage is TRBJ2-3; no definite D call. The ends were cut back, 2 bases at V and 0 bases at J, with 7 bases in the middle. This CDR3 contains 14 residues. Germline V gene lookup returns CDR1 FNHDT and CDR2 SITEND (reference sequence). CDR3 DNA (partial): TGTGCCAGCAGTATGATGGGTAGTGCAGAA. Translating gives CASSMMGSAE. The whole CDR3 reads CASSMMGSAETLYF. Drawing the rest from reference TRBV19 and TRBJ2-3, the complete variable domain is GGIITQTPKFLIGQEGQKLTLKCQQNFNHDTMYWYRQDSGKGLRLIYYSITENDLQKGDLSEGYDASREKKSSFSLTVTSAQKNEMAVFLCASSMMGSAETLYFGSGTRLTVL.

On this clone: The gene names given are mouse names. The read gets to within 4 residues of the CDR3 end, and the germline J gene fills in the rest. This sample includes further DNA sequences coding for the same CDR3. The J gene is TRBJ2-1, the V gene TRBV13-1; D possibly corresponds to TRBD1 (6 bases). The germline V gene encodes CDR1 NSHNY and CDR2 SYGAGN. V lost 2 bases, J lost 1 base, and 7 bases lay in between. The CDR3 spans 14 residues. CDR3 DNA, as far as it was read: TGTGCCAGCAGTGAAGACAGGAACTATGCT. This translates into CASSEDRNYA. The whole CDR3 sequence reads CASSEDRNYAEQFF.